This paragraph covers one T cell receptor (beta chain) sequence. Its cognate antigen is unknown. This sample was included in a study of cytomegalovirus exposure and HLA in healthy donors. Study details: The Caucasian-associated ancestry cluster contained about 80% of the roughly 370 genotyped donors.

V lost 6 bases and J 3 bases, leaving 8 bases between the germline ends. Germline lookup yields CDR1 MNHNY and CDR2 SVGAGI (reference sequence). The CDR3 spans 12 residues. The PCR employed 60 Vbeta primers together with 13 Jbeta primers. Repertoires were generated with immunoSEQ multiplex PCR, while TCRdb's copy carries only in-frame clones and drops some. The sample yields roughly 100,000 clones, 75% to 85% seen once. Study-wide results and limits: TCR beta sequences numbering around 15,000 were associated with HLA alleles at 0.05 false discovery rate in a later analysis.

Sequenced input: PBMCs. The receptor was derived from a man in his late teens or twenties in good health and CMV-seronegative. V and J are TRBV6-6 and TRBJ1-2; perhaps TRBD1 as D (5 bases). The CDR3 nucleotides are TGTGCCAGCAGCGACAGCCACTATGGCTACACCTTC. The encoded protein is CASSDSHYGYTF.